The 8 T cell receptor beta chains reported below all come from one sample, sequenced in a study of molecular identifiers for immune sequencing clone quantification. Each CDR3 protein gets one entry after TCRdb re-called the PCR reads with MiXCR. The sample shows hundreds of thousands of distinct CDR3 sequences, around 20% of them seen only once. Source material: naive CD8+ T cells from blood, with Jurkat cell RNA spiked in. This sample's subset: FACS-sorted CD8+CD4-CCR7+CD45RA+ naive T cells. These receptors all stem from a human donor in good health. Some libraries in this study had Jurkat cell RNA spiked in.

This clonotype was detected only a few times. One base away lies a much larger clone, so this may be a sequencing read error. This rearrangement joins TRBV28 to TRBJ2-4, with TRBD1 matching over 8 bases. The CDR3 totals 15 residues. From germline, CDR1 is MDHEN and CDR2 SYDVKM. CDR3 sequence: CASSRDRGAKNIQHF. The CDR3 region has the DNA TGTGCCAGCAGCCGTGACAGGGGAGCCAAAAACATTCAGCACTTC.

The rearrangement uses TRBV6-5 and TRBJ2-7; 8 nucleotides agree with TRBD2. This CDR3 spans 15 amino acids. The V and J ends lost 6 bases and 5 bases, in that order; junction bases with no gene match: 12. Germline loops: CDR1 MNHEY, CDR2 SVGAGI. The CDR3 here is CASRSPRGGWNEQYF. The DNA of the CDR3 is TGTGCCAGCAGGTCCCCCCGGGGGGGTTGGAACGAGCAGTACTTC.

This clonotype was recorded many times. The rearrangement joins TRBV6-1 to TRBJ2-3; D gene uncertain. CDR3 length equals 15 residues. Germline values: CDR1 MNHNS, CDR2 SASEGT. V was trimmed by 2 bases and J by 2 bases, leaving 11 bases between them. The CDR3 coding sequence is TGTGCCAGCAGTGAAAAGCGTTACGACACAGATACGCAGTATTTT. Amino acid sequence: CASSEKRYDTDTQYF.

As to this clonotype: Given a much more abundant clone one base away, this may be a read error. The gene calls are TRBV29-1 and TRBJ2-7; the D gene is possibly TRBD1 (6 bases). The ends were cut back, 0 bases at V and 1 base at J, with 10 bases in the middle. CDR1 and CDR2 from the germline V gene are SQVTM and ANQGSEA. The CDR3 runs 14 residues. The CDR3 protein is CSVEDEQGSYEQYF. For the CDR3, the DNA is TGCAGCGTTGAAGACGAACAGGGTTCCTACGAGCAGTACTTC.

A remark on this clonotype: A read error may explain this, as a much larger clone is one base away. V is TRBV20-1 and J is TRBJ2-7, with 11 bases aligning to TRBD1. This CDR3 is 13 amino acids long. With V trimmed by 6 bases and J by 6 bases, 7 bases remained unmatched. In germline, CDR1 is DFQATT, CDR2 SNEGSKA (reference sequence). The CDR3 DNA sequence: TGCAGTGCCCAGGACAGGGGGCAGGGCGAGCAGTACTTC. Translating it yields CSAQDRGQGEQYF.

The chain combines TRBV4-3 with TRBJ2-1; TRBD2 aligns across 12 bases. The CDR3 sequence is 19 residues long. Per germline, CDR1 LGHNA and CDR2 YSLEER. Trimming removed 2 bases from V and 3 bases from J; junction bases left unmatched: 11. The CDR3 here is CASSQRLAGAPSGYNEQFF. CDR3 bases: TGCGCCAGCAGCCAAAGACTAGCGGGGGCCCCCAGTGGCTACAATGAGCAGTTCTTC.

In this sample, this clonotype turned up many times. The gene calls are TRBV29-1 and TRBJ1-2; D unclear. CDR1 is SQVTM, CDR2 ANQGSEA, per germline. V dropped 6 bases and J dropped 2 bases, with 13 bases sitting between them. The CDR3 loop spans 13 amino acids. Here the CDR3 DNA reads TGCAGCGTAGAATCCGGGAAGAACTATGGCTACACCTTC. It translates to CSVESGKNYGYTF.

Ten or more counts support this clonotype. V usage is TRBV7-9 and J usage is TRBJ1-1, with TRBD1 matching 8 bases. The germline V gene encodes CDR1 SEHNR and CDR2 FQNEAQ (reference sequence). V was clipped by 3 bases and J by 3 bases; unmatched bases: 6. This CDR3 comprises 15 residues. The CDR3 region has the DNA TGTGCCAGCAGCTTGTTTGTGACAGGGGACACTGAAGCTTTCTTT. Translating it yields CASSLFVTGDTEAFF.